This TCR beta chain was sequenced in a study of T cell changes during pregnancy in multiple sclerosis. Trimming removed 6 bases at V and 0 bases at J, with 6 bases between. Per the germline V gene, CDR1 is ENHRY and CDR2 is SYGVKD. CDR3 length: 14 amino acids. Profiled with immunoSEQ multiplex PCR; TCRdb holds only in-frame clones, not every one. This table holds about 38,000 clones, around 90% found once. This TCR was sampled from a female donor in good health, enrolled as a control in a pregnancy study. The material sequenced was CD4+ T cells from peripheral blood mononuclear cells, taken after pregnancy. J is TRBJ2-6 and V is TRBV10-3; no firm D call. This CDR3 reads CAIRTSSGANVLTF. CDR3 DNA sequence: TGTGCCATCAGGACAAGCTCTGGGGCCAACGTCCTGACTTTC.